Described below is a single TCR beta chain sequence and its context. Its antigen is unidentified. Taking 20-30 mg of unsorted bulk tissue, the authors co-extracted RNA and DNA. Donors underwent surgery for histopathologically diagnosed primary liver carcinoma. Every single tumor sample held over 85% viable tumor cells. Trimming left V 2 bases short and J 4 bases short, with 17 bases between. The germline CDR1 and CDR2 sequences are MNHEY and SVGAGI. The length of the CDR3 is 16 residues. This sample was taken from a study of tumor-infiltrating lymphocytes in primary liver carcinoma. General observations from the study: The proportion of top clones found throughout all five tumor regions was only about 7.5-24%.

The template, approximately 500 ng total RNA, yielded TCR beta cDNA made with a constant-region primer. Generation of the TCR beta libraries relied on three nested multiplex PCR rounds using slightly modified ARM-PCR. TRBV1-TRBV30 forward primers paired with a C-beta reverse primer drove the first two PCR rounds, 10 cycles each. Using its own MiXCR run on the multiplex PCR reads, TCRdb lists one record per CDR3 protein. The table lists around 71,000 distinct CDR3 sequences, 71% of them singletons. The sequenced sample was liver tumor tissue from sampling region 4. Subset in this sample: tumor region T4, right-lateral pole. The gene calls are TRBV6-5 and TRBJ1-1; D remains unclear. This receptor was obtained from a woman in her fifties or sixties with primary liver carcinoma and hepatitis B virus infection. The CDR3 nucleotides are TGTGCCAGCAGTTACCCAATCGGAGCCGGAGGCACTGAAGCTTTCTTT. It codes for CASSYPIGAGGTEAFF.